This TCR beta chain is drawn from a study of post-analysis software for immune sequencing data. Study at large: Patients had relapsing-remitting, secondary progressive or progressive-relapsing multiple sclerosis; some lacked subtype. Study-wide points: The study found TRBV5-6, TRBV5-1 and TRBV20-1 among five or six TRBV segments more frequent in patients than controls. By F measure, samples from a shared preparation batch strongly co-clustered. There was significantly lower normalized Chao1 diversity in multiple sclerosis patients than in controls.

This clonotype showed up just a few times. Its antigen remains unidentified. This CDR3 has 18 residues. Germline V gives CDR1 SGHRS, CDR2 YFSETQ. The J segment lost 7 bases and the V segment lost 0 bases, leaving 14 bases of the junction unmatched. cDNA libraries for TCR beta contained unique molecular identifiers. Each CDR3 protein is one row after TCRdb ran MiXCR on the PCR reads. The sample lists approximately 660,000 distinct CDR3 sequences, 55% to 60% occurring once. The sample comprised blood. This TCR was sampled from a girl aged 2 to 10 with multiple sclerosis. The V call is TRBV5-1, the J call TRBJ2-1; the match to TRBD2 covers 9 bases. Here the CDR3 reads CASSLEPSGKERKNEQFF. CDR3 in DNA: TGCGCCAGCAGCTTGGAGCCTAGCGGGAAGGAGAGGAAGAATGAGCAGTTCTTC.